A single sample is the source of the 8 T cell receptor beta chains below, sequenced in a study of prognosis after radiotherapy for stage I lung cancer. Genomic DNA served as the source from which two-round multiplex PCR generated TCR beta CDR3 amplicons. Round one of PCR was performed, and it used primers specific to each TRBV and TRBJ gene. MiXCR, run by TCRdb on the multiplex PCR reads, gives a single entry per CDR3 protein. The repertoire holds about 21,000 distinct CDR3 sequences, with roughly 41% as singletons. Sample: PBMCs, taken before or after stereotactic body radiation therapy (not recorded which). Receptors originate from a donor aged 50 or older with non-small cell lung cancer.

The sample holds many counts of this clonotype. This sequence joins TRBV9 and TRBJ1-4; TRBD1 matches 11 bases. Per the germline V gene, CDR1 is SGDLS and CDR2 is YYNGEE. There are 16 residues in the CDR3. The V segment lost 3 bases and the J segment 8 bases; nucleotides outside the gene matches: 9. This CDR3 is CASSATAGQGGEKLFF. The CDR3 DNA sequence: TGTGCCAGCAGCGCCACAGCGGGACAGGGGGGAGAAAAACTGTTTTTT. Together with reference TRBV9 and TRBJ1-4, the CDR3 gives the full variable domain: DSGVTQTPKHLITATGQRVTLRCSPRSGDLSVYWYQQSLDQGLQFLIQYYNGEERAKGNILERFSAQQFPDLHSELNLSSLELGDSALYFCASSATAGQGGEKLFFGSGTQLSVL.

The chain joins TRBV7-3 to TRBJ2-7; TRBD1 might be the D (6 bases). CDR1 and CDR2 from the germline V gene are SGHTA and FQGTGA. This CDR3 comprises 13 residues. Trimming took off 5 bases at V and 3 bases at J, with 11 bases between the two ends. This CDR3 is CASSEIQGYEQYF. For the CDR3, the DNA is TGTGCCAGCAGCGAAATACAGGGCTACGAGCAGTACTTC.

This clonotype was counted many times. J is TRBJ2-7 and V is TRBV5-1, with 9 nucleotides matching TRBD2. J lost 5 bases, V lost 4 bases, and 7 bases had no gene match. CDR3 length: 14 residues. Germline CDR1 and CDR2: SGHRS and YFSETQ. The CDR3: CASSNAGGYDEQYF. CDR3 bases: TGCGCCAGCAGCAACGCGGGAGGGTATGACGAGCAGTACTTC.

This clonotype was counted ten times or more. The chain carries TRBV24-1 and TRBJ2-1; 12 nucleotides align to TRBD2. This CDR3 is built from 16 residues. J gave up 7 bases and V 6 bases, and 9 bases lay outside the gene matches. Germline V CDR1 and CDR2: KGHDR, SFDVKD. In DNA, the CDR3 is TGTGCCACCAGTTCTTTGACTAGCGGGAGAGCAAATGAGCAGTTCTTC. This gives the protein CATSSLTSGRANEQFF.

This clonotype appeared many times. The V call is TRBV6-5, the J call TRBJ2-7; D gene ambiguous. The CDR3 loop spans 16 amino acids. V dropped 0 bases and J dropped 3 bases, with 15 bases sitting between them. Germline CDR1 and CDR2: MNHEY and SVGAGI. This CDR3 reads CASSYSGPDASYEQYF. Written as DNA, the CDR3 is TGTGCCAGCAGTTACTCAGGGCCGGATGCGAGCTACGAGCAGTACTTC.

This clonotype rates as medium-sized (0.01 to 0.1%). V usage is TRBV5-1 and J usage is TRBJ1-2; D is possibly TRBD1 (6 bases). V dropped 0 bases and J dropped 5 bases, with 11 bases sitting between them. Germline V lookup: CDR1 SGHRS, CDR2 YFSETQ. The length of the CDR3 is 14 residues. The DNA for the CDR3 is TGCGCCAGCAGCTTGGATTCCAGGGGTTATGGCTACACCTTC. Translation gives CASSLDSRGYGYTF.

Of note for this clonotype: A much larger clone sits a single nucleotide away, making a read error possible. V is TRBV6-1 and J is TRBJ2-2; D remains ambiguous. Germline CDR1 and CDR2: MNHNS and SASEGT. Trimming removed 6 bases from V and 2 bases from J, with 7 bases in between. This CDR3 spans 13 amino acids. This CDR3 reads CASSASNTGELFF. In nucleotides, the CDR3 is TGTGCCAGCAGCGCGTCCAACACCGGGGAGCTGTTTTTT.

This clonotype was picked up many times. This chain connects TRBV3-1 to TRBJ2-7; no clear D gene. Between the trimmed V and J ends, which lost 1 base and 5 bases, there was a span of 9 bases. Germline V gene data show CDR1 as LGHDT and CDR2 as YNNKEL (reference sequence). The CDR3 runs 13 residues. The CDR3 loop is CASSQVLEDEQYF. CDR3 sequence (DNA): TGTGCCAGCAGCCAAGTTCTCGAAGACGAGCAGTACTTC.